A selection of T cell receptor beta chains follows, all from one sample in a study of neurological immune-mediated disorders. A single record per CDR3 protein comes from TCRdb applying MiXCR to the 5' RACE reads. The repertoire holds just under 45,000 distinct CDR3 sequences, with under 25% as singletons. Sequenced material: PBMCs. The receptors come from a man aged 55 to 70 with HTLV-1-associated myelopathy (HAM/TSP). The CDR3 runs from the conserved cysteine through the conserved F or W. A D gene is named only where the DNA matches it firmly. The size entry is marked missing in some rows and otherwise reads once, few, many or a size class.

d_call j_call v_call cdr3_length clone_size cdr3_aa cdr3_nt
- TRBJ2-7 TRBV10-3 10 many CAILNSEQYF TGTGCCATCCTAAATTCCGAGCAGTACTTC
- TRBJ2-1 TRBV30 15 - CASSVGVSSYNEQFF TGTGCCTCGAGTGTAGGCGTTAGCTCCTACAATGAGCAGTTCTTC
TRBD1 TRBJ2-7 TRBV30 14 - CAWDSGQGSGEQYF TGTGCCTGGGATTCCGGACAGGGGTCAGGGGAGCAGTACTTC
- TRBJ2-7 TRBV4-1 12 - CANSQVGSDQYF TGCGCCAACAGCCAAGTAGGCTCAGATCAGTACTTC
TRBD1 TRBJ2-2 TRBV28 15 many CASREQGANTGELFF TGTGCCAGCAGGGAACAGGGGGCTAACACCGGGGAGCTGTTTTTT
- TRBJ2-7 TRBV5-1 14 many CASSLREPPYEQYF TGCGCCAGCAGCTTACGGGAACCTCCCTACGAGCAGTACTTC
- TRBJ2-5 TRBV25-1 14 - CASSRTENQETQYF TGTGCCAGCAGTAGGACCGAAAACCAAGAGACCCAGTACTTC
- TRBJ2-3 TRBV7-2 15 many CASSPLRAFTDTQYF TGTGCCAGCAGCCCTCTCCGGGCCTTCACAGATACGCAGTATTTT
- TRBJ2-1 TRBV29-1 13 many CSVDLAQTNEQFF TGCAGCGTTGATTTGGCACAAACCAATGAGCAGTTCTTC
TRBD1 TRBJ2-2 TRBV19 14 many CASSRQGETGELFF TGTGCCAGTAGCCGACAGGGAGAGACCGGGGAGCTGTTTTTT
- TRBJ1-2 TRBV5-1 17 many CASRIHWGTRVFYGYTF TGCGCCAGCCGCATACACTGGGGGACAAGGGTATTTTATGGCTACACCTTC
- TRBJ1-1 TRBV15 15 many CATSRGAQGGTEAFF TGTGCCACCAGCAGAGGCGCGCAGGGCGGCACTGAAGCTTTCTTT
TRBD1 TRBJ1-5 TRBV11-2 14 many CASSLSGGGQPQHF TGTGCCAGCAGCTTATCAGGGGGCGGTCAGCCCCAGCATTTT
TRBD1 TRBJ1-5 TRBV15 15 many CATSRGQGRGQPQHF TGTGCCACCAGCAGAGGACAGGGGAGGGGGCAGCCCCAGCATTTT
- TRBJ1-3 TRBV4-1 14 many CASSPMNSGNTIYF TGCGCCAGCAGCCCAATGAACTCTGGAAACACCATATATTTT
- TRBJ2-7 TRBV21-1 16 many CASSKTGGGSSYEQYF TGTGCCAGCAGCAAAACAGGCGGGGGTAGCTCCTACGAGCAGTACTTC
- TRBJ1-3 TRBV6-6 16 - CASSYSRVVHPDLVSF TGTGCCAGCAGTTACAGCAGGGTAGTCCACCCAGACCTGGTGTCTTTT
- TRBJ2-2 TRBV11-2 16 many CASSLAPGANTGELFF TGTGCCAGCAGCTTAGCCCCCGGGGCGAACACCGGGGAGCTGTTTTTT
- TRBJ2-7 TRBV6-5 15 many CASSYQSSGNYEQYF TGTGCCAGCAGTTATCAATCATCGGGGAACTACGAGCAGTACTTC
TRBD2 TRBJ2-2 TRBV9 15 - CASSPSGAYTGELFF TGTGCCAGCAGCCCTAGCGGAGCCTACACCGGGGAGCTGTTTTTT
- TRBJ2-7 TRBV15 14 - CVTSRELVGAEQYF TGTGTCACCAGCAGAGAACTAGTTGGCGCCGAGCAGTACTTC
TRBD2 TRBJ2-3 TRBV5-1 16 once CASSSTLDGRADTQYF TGCGCCAGCAGCTCTACTCTGGACGGGAGGGCAGATACACAGTATTTT
TRBD2 TRBJ2-1 TRBV20-1 15 - CSARDLAGGRYEQFF TGCAGTGCTAGAGATCTGGCGGGGGGGCGGTATGAGCAGTTCTTC
- TRBJ1-4 TRBV18 14 - CASSPRQDYEKLFF TGTGCCAGCTCACCAAGACAGGATTATGAAAAACTGTTTTTT
TRBD2 TRBJ2-7 TRBV10-3 13 many CAMASGSFGEQYF TGTGCCATGGCTAGCGGGAGTTTTGGCGAGCAGTACTTC
TRBD2 TRBJ2-1 TRBV10-3 15 many CAISPGLTSVHEQFF TGTGCCATCAGCCCGGGACTGACTAGCGTCCATGAGCAGTTCTTC
- TRBJ2-7 TRBV9 15 many CASSVGDTRVYEQYF TGTGCCAGCAGCGTAGGGGACACCAGGGTCTACGAGCAGTACTTC
- TRBJ1-4 TRBV6-1 13 - CASSSQGYEKLFF TGTGCCAGCAGCTCCCAAGGGTATGAAAAACTGTTTTTT
- TRBJ1-6 TRBV12-3/TRBV12-4 12 many CASSPGRSPLHF TGTGCCAGCAGTCCGGGGCGTTCACCCCTCCACTTT
- TRBJ2-5 TRBV6-6 13 many CASIRDRKETQYF TGTGCCAGCATCCGTGACAGGAAAGAGACCCAGTACTTC
- TRBJ2-7 TRBV6-6 13 many CASSRGLSYEQYF TGTGCCAGCAGTCGCGGGTTATCCTACGAGCAGTACTTC
TRBD2 TRBJ2-5 TRBV5-1 15 many CASSLRLAGQETQYF TGCGCCAGCAGCTTGCGCCTAGCGGGACAAGAGACCCAGTACTTC
TRBD1 TRBJ1-4 TRBV20-1 12 many CSARDGQGTSLF TGCAGTGCTAGAGATGGACAGGGCACCTCACTTTTT
- TRBJ2-6 TRBV14 15 - CASSQDGTGANVLTF TGTGCCAGCAGCCAAGATGGGACAGGGGCCAACGTCCTGACTTTC
TRBD2 TRBJ2-3 TRBV29-1 13 - CSAGGACTYTQYF TGCAGCGCCGGGGGGGCCTGCACATATACGCAGTATTTT
- TRBJ2-2 TRBV6-5 16 many CASSRMALGGTGELFF TGTGCCAGCAGTCGCATGGCGTTAGGGGGGACCGGGGAGCTGTTTTTT
- TRBJ2-6 TRBV7-3 14 few CASSLSAGANVLTF TGTGCCAGCAGCTTATCTGCTGGGGCCAACGTCCTGACTTTC
TRBD2 TRBJ2-1 TRBV12-3/TRBV12-4 15 - CASTGGTGYYNEQFF TGTGCCAGCACGGGGGGTACCGGGTACTACAATGAGCAGTTCTTC
TRBD1 TRBJ1-2 TRBV6-5 15 many CASSSLTGINYGYTF TGTGCCAGCAGTTCTTTGACAGGGATCAACTATGGCTACACCTTC
TRBD1 TRBJ1-1 TRBV20-1 14 many CSAGGTGLNTEAFF TGCAGTGCCGGGGGGACAGGGCTGAACACTGAAGCTTTCTTT
- TRBJ2-3 TRBV6-5 14 - CASSYKRSTDTQYF TGTGCCAGCAGTTACAAACGGAGCACAGATACGCAGTATTTT
- TRBJ2-3 TRBV6-6 15 many CASSYSGSSTDTQYF TGTGCCAGCAGTTACTCAGGCAGTAGCACAGATACGCAGTATTTT
- TRBJ1-2 TRBV3-1 12 many CASSQGAPGYTF TGTGCCAGCAGCCAGGGGGCGCCTGGCTACACCTTC
- TRBJ2-5 TRBV3-1 13 many CASSQLLVETQYF TGTGCCAGCAGCCAATTACTAGTAGAGACCCAGTACTTC
- TRBJ2-5 TRBV6-6 18 many CASSQVLGTQRGRETQYF TGTGCCAGCAGTCAGGTATTGGGGACCCAAAGAGGAAGAGAGACCCAGTACTTC
- TRBJ2-3 TRBV7-2 16 - CASSLGGTASTDTQYF TGTGCCAGCAGCTTAGGAGGGACGGCTAGCACAGATACGCAGTATTTT
- TRBJ2-7 TRBV7-9 16 - CASSPPTGRLSYEQYF TGTGCCAGCAGCCCCCCAACAGGAAGACTCTCCTACGAGCAGTACTTC
- TRBJ1-1 TRBV21-1 14 - CASSFPGDRFSAFF TGTGCCAGCAGCTTTCCCGGCGACAGGTTCTCAGCTTTCTTT
- TRBJ2-5 TRBV20-1 14 many CSARGAIVQETQYF TGCAGTGCTAGAGGGGCCATCGTACAAGAGACCCAGTACTTC
TRBD2 TRBJ2-1 TRBV29-1 16 many CSVERGLAGGHDEQFF TGCAGCGTTGAACGCGGACTAGCGGGTGGTCACGATGAGCAGTTCTTC
- TRBJ2-2 TRBV7-2 15 many CASSARNGRTGELFF TGTGCCAGCAGCGCCCGTAACGGAAGAACCGGGGAGCTGTTTTTT
- TRBJ2-1 TRBV3-1 14 many CASSPPSAYNEQFF TGTGCCAGCAGCCCGCCTAGCGCCTACAATGAGCAGTTCTTC